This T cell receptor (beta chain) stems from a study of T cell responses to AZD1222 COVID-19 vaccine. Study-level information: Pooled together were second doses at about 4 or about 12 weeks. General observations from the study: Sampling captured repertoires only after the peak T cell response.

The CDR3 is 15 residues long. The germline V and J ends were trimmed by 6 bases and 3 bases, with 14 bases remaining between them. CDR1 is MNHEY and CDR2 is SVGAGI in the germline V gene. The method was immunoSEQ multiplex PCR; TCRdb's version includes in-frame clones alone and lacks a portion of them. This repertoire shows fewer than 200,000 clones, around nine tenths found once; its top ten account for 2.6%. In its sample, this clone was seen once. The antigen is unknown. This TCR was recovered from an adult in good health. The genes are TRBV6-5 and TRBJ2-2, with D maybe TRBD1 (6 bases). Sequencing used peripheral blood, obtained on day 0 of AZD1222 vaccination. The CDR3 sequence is CASSPDRPDTGELFF. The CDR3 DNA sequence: TGTGCCAGCAGCCCCGACAGGCCCGACACCGGGGAGCTGTTTTTT.